This passage covers 15 T cell receptor beta chains from one sample sequenced in a study of control samples from healthy donors and cancer patients. Produced via immunoSEQ multiplex PCR; TCRdb's table is partial and in-frame only. Altogether 75,000 to 100,000 clones are present, around nine tenths being singletons, with the ten largest covering under 4%. The material sequenced was blood. These receptors came from a human donor in good health. The donor label of this sample is uncertain.

The chain combines TRBV19 with TRBJ1-2, with 7 bases fitting TRBD1. J was trimmed by 6 bases and V by 4 bases; bases with no gene match: 2. The CDR3 loop spans 12 amino acids. Germline lookup yields CDR1 LNHDA and CDR2 SQIVND (reference sequence). This CDR3 reads CASSTRGNGYTF. Here the CDR3 DNA reads TGTGCCAGTAGTACCAGGGGGAATGGCTACACCTTC.

This chain links TRBV12-3 or TRBV12-4 with TRBJ1-2; tentative D call: TRBD1 (5 bases). The CDR3 length is 13 residues. Trimming removed 5 bases from V and 6 bases from J, with 13 bases in between. For the CDR3, the DNA is TGTGCCAGCAGTCTGGGGCCTGTGAATGGCTACACCTTC. It specifies CASSLGPVNGYTF.

The chain couples TRBV25-1 to TRBJ2-7, with 7 bases matching TRBD1. Germline CDR1 reads MGHDK; CDR2 reads SYGVNS. Trimming cost V 9 bases and J 3 bases; bases outside gene matches: 5. CDR3 size: 12 residues. CDR3 loop: CASLGQFYEQYF. CDR3 nucleotide sequence: TGTGCCAGTCTGGGACAGTTCTACGAGCAGTACTTC.

This chain links TRBV28 with TRBJ1-6, with a possible D match to TRBD1 (5 bases). The germline CDR1 and CDR2 sequences are MDHEN and SYDVKM. This CDR3 has 14 residues. The ends were cut back, 6 bases at V and 7 bases at J, with 13 bases in the middle. The CDR3 DNA reads as TGTGCCAGCAGACCCGACAGAAGGAATTCACCCCTCCACTTT. Translation: CASRPDRRNSPLHF.

This chain connects TRBV3-1 (or the pseudogene TRBV3-2) to TRBJ2-1; 9 bases line up with TRBD1. V lost 4 bases and J lost 5; bases outside the gene matches: 9. CDR3 length: 16 amino acids. Germline lookup yields CDR1 LGHDT and CDR2 YNNKEL (reference sequence). The CDR3 region is CASSPTGTGKDNEQFF. The CDR3, as DNA: TGTGCCAGCAGCCCCACCGGGACAGGGAAAGACAATGAGCAGTTCTTC.

The chain combines TRBV2 with TRBJ2-1; D not resolved. The V gene's germline CDR1 is SNHLY and CDR2 FYNNEI. This CDR3 region has 19 residues. V was pared by 1 base and J by 4 bases, with 23 bases between. The CDR3 DNA reads as TGTGCCAGCAGTGAAGGAACCTTTGGAGCGCTTCGAGGTTACAATGAGCAGTTCTTC. Protein product: CASSEGTFGALRGYNEQFF. Combining the CDR3 with reference TRBV2 and TRBJ2-1 gives the whole variable domain EPEVTQTPSHQVTQMGQEVILRCVPISNHLYFYWYRQILGQKVEFLVSFYNNEISEKSEIFDDQFSVERPDGSNFTLKIRSTKLEDSAMYFCASSEGTFGALRGYNEQFFGPGTRLTVL.

This rearrangement joins TRBV6-6 to TRBJ2-5; D ambiguous. The germline V and J ends were trimmed by 1 base and 5 bases, with 5 bases remaining between them. Germline CDR1 reads MNHNY; CDR2 reads SVGAGI (reference sequence). CDR3 size: 12 residues. The CDR3 sequence: CASSYFAETQYF. The CDR3, as DNA: TGTGCCAGCAGTTACTTCGCGGAGACCCAGTACTTC.

J is TRBJ1-1 and V is TRBV27; 9 positions agree with TRBD1. There are 15 residues in the CDR3. V was pared by 6 bases and J by 2 bases, with 7 bases of the junction left unmatched. Germline lookup yields CDR1 MNHEY and CDR2 SMNVEV (reference sequence). The CDR3 DNA follows: TGTGCCAGCAGCTGGACAGGGGCCGCAAACACTGAAGCTTTCTTT. Translated: CASSWTGAANTEAFF.

V gene TRBV4-2 combines with J gene TRBJ2-7; 10 bases are a match to TRBD2. This CDR3 is 16 amino acids long. Germline V gene data show CDR1 as LGHNA and CDR2 as YNFKEQ. With 4 bases clipped from V and 5 bases from J, the junction kept 11 bases outside the gene matches. CDR3 sequence reads: CASSPEGTSAGNEQYF. The CDR3 DNA reads as TGTGCCAGCAGCCCGGAAGGGACTAGCGCGGGCAACGAGCAGTACTTC.

The V gene is TRBV27, the J gene TRBJ1-1, with D possibly being TRBD1 (5 bases). The germline V and J ends were trimmed by 1 base and 2 bases, with 11 bases remaining between them. CDR3 length: 15 residues. The germline CDR1 and CDR2 sequences are MNHEY and SMNVEV (reference sequence). The CDR3 reads CASSLWGQGNTEAFF. The CDR3 coding sequence is TGTGCCAGCAGTTTATGGGGTCAGGGAAACACTGAAGCTTTCTTT.

The V call is TRBV6-5, the J call TRBJ2-3, with no clear D. Germline CDR1 is MNHEY and CDR2 is SVGAGI. The CDR3 consists of 14 residues. The germline V and J ends were trimmed by 7 bases and 2 bases, with 13 bases remaining between them. DNA of the CDR3: TGTGCCAGCACAGAACAGAGAGCCACAGATACGCAGTATTTT. This codes for CASTEQRATDTQYF.

This chain connects TRBV29-1 to TRBJ2-1; D may match TRBD1 or TRBD2 (6 bases each). V gave up 6 bases and J gave up 4 bases, with 13 bases separating them. Germline CDR1 SQVTM, CDR2 ANQGSEA. This CDR3 spans 13 amino acids. Here the CDR3 reads CSVKGGPYNEQFF. CDR3 nucleotide sequence: TGCAGCGTGAAGGGGGGCCCTTACAATGAGCAGTTCTTC.

This chain connects TRBV4-3 to TRBJ1-1; no clear D. V lost 0 bases to trimming and J lost 4 bases, with 6 bases between them. CDR3 length: 13 residues. Germline CDR1 is LGHNA and CDR2 is YSLEER. For the CDR3, the DNA is TGCGCCAGCAGCCAAGATAGGATCACTGAAGCTTTCTTT. This gives the protein CASSQDRITEAFF.

CDR3: CASSFGGGNGNTIYF. The CDR3 DNA reads TGTGCCAGCAGCTTTGGTGGAGGAAATGGAAACACCATATATTTT. The chain couples TRBV5-5 to TRBJ1-3, with D unresolved. This CDR3 spans 15 amino acids. Trimming shortened V by 2 bases and J by 3 bases, and 12 bases separated the two germline ends. Germline-derived CDR1 and CDR2 are SGHKS and YYEKEE (reference sequence).

The chain couples TRBV7-9 to TRBJ1-1, with D tentatively TRBD1 (5 bases). This CDR3 spans 12 amino acids. V was cut by 4 bases and J by 2 bases, with 5 bases left in between. In germline, CDR1 is SEHNR, CDR2 FQNEAQ (reference sequence). The CDR3, as DNA: TGTGCCAGCAGCTGGGACAACACTGAAGCTTTCTTT. Amino acid sequence: CASSWDNTEAFF.